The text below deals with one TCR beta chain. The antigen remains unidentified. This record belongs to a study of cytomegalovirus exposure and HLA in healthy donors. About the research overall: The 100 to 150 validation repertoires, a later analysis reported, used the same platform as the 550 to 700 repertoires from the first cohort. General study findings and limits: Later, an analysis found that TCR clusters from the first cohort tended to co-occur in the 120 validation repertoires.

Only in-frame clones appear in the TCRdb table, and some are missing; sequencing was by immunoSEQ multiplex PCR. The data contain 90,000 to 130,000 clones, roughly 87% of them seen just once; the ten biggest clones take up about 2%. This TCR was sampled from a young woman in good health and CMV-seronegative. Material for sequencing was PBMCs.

The CDR3 is CASSETLAGPYNEQFF. The CDR3 bases are TGCGCCAGCAGTGAGACCCTAGCGGGACCCTACAATGAGCAGTTCTTC. The rearrangement joins TRBV10-1 to TRBJ2-1, with TRBD2 matching 9 bases. CDR3 length: 16 amino acids. CDR1 and CDR2 from the germline V gene are WNHNN and SYGVQD (reference sequence). V lost 2 bases to trimming and J lost 2 bases; unmatched junction nucleotides: 4.